This T cell receptor beta chain was sequenced for a study of identical twins. Study outcomes and limitations: Donors were not followed over many years; analysis was cross-sectional. Fewer insertions characterized abundant cord blood beta clonotypes, whereas memory repertoires showed none. In monozygotic twins, models underestimated the sharing of out-of-frame TCR alpha.

About this clonotype: The antigen is unknown.

Unique molecular identifiers were present on the cDNA, which also gained a universal primer site by template switching. TCRdb re-analysed the 5' RACE reads in MiXCR, keeping a single row per CDR3 protein. The data show hundreds of thousands of distinct CDR3 sequences, with roughly a tenth seen just once and 5.1% held by the top ten. Germline assignment: CDR1 MNHNS and CDR2 SASEGT. The CDR3 has 13 amino acids. V shed 6 bases and J 4 bases; nucleotides not matched to a gene: 4. The rearrangement joins TRBV6-1 to TRBJ1-1; TRBD1 aligns across 8 bases. The sequence derives from a woman between 18 and 30 years old in good health. Sequenced material: memory (CD45RO+) T cells sorted from blood. This chain's CDR3 is CASRQGASTEAFF. The CDR3, as DNA: TGTGCCAGCAGGCAGGGGGCTAGCACTGAAGCTTTCTTT.